The clone carrying this TCR beta chain was recorded many times. The antigen is undetermined. The CDR3 runs to 16 residues. Trimming took 1 base from V and 0 from J, leaving 10 bases between them. CDR1 is SGHVS, CDR2 FQNEAQ, per germline. This entry is derived from a study of T cell repertoires in cytomegalovirus infection. TCRdb analysed the reads with MiXCR anew, one entry per CDR3 protein. The top ten hold roughly nine tenths of the sample, which has fewer than 25,000 distinct CDR3 sequences, 20% to 25% seen once. Study findings and constraints: Clonotypes of TCR beta that were HLA-C-restricted and CMV-specific dominated the ex vivo response.

The rearrangement uses TRBV7-8 and TRBJ1-5; D is ambiguous. The starting material was CD8+ T cells from cultured PBMCs, obtained from culture after CMV antigen stimulation. The sequence was collected from a human donor in good health (CMV status not recorded). Some clones in this sample may be carry-over from other donors' samples. The CDR3 DNA reads TGTGCCAGCAGCTTAGGCCCGGGAAATAGCAATCAGCCCCAGCATTTT. This sequence encodes CASSLGPGNSNQPQHF.